This TCR beta chain was retrieved from a study of T-cell reconstitution after alpha-beta-depleted transplantation in children (dated by TCRdb to 2016 to 2017). Study-wide context: Using TCR repertoire profiling, the study followed T-cell immune reconstitution in a quantitative way in children after TCRalphabeta/CD19-depleted allogeneic hematopoietic cell transplantation. On the study overall, not on this receptor specifically: In some patients, the high TCRbeta diversity seen at day 60 was put down to recipient T cells and intrathymic progenitors that had survived conditioning. The frequencies of hyperexpanded clones fell over the following months, and after one year, T-cell counts and TCRbeta diversity were mostly attributed to newly produced T cells. The apparently early alphabetaT-cell count recovery about two months after transplant was reportedly dependent on only several hundred rapidly expanded clones derived from non-depleted graft cells.

The library was obtained by PCR. For sequencing, an Illumina HiSeq 2500 was employed. Molecular barcoding was employed in the preparation of TCR libraries, with unique molecular identifiers being used to normalize TCRbeta repertoire quantification. The public sequencing data were trimmed at Q25 with fastp and processed into clonotypes with MiXCR by TCRdb, which kept only in-frame beta chains. Records with the same CDR3 protein are collapsed into one entry carrying the most frequent genes and DNA. In this sample the table shows some 300,000 distinct CDR3 sequences, over 9% of which occur a single time. The ten largest clones capture less than 9% of the sample. As for this clonotype: Its antigen has not been determined. Base qualities are not provided; no much larger clone lies one nucleotide away.

This specimen's treatment or condition label, interpreted: allogeneic hematopoietic cell transplantation with graft depleted of TCRalphabeta T cells and CD19 B cells. The transplant recipients were children given TCRalphabeta/CD19-depleted allogeneic hematopoietic cell grafts. In the germline V gene, CDR1 corresponds to SGHTA and CDR2 to FQGTGA. The CDR3 measures 15 amino acids from cysteine to phenylalanine. The sequence is cut down to CDR3 DNA, 45 bases in frame from base 1. V and J are truncated by 3 bases and 0 bases respectively, leaving an intervening sequence of 6 bases. The receptor was isolated from a boy under three years old with acute myeloid leukemia, due to receive a stem cell transplant. The rearranged segments are TRBV7-3 and TRBJ2-6, with an unclear D gene assignment. Material: PBMCs, obtained before TCRalphabeta/CD19-depleted stem cell transplant. CDR3 reads: CASSFRHSGANVLTF. In nucleotides, the sequence is TGTGCCAGCAGCTTCAGGCACTCTGGGGCCAACGTCCTGACTTTC.